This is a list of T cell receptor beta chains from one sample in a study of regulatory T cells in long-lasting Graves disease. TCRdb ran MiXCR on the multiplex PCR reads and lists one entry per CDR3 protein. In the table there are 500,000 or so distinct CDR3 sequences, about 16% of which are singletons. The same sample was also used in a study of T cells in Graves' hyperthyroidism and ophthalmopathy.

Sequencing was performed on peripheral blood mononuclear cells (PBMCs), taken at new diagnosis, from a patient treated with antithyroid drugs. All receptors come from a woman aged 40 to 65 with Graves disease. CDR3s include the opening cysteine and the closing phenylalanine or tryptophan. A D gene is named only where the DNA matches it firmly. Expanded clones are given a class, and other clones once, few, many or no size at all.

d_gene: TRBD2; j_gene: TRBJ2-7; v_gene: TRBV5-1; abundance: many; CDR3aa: CASSLEAAGASYEQYF; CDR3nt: TGCGCCAGCAGCTTGGAGGCAGCGGGGGCATCCTACGAGCAGTACTTC
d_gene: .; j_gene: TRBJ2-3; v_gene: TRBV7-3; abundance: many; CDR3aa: CASRGAGTDTQYF; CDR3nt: TGTGCCAGCAGGGGGGCCGGCACAGATACGCAGTATTTT
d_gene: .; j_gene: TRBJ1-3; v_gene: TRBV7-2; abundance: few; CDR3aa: CASSQTVSSGNTIYF; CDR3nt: TGTGCCAGCAGCCAAACCGTCAGCTCTGGAAACACCATATATTTT
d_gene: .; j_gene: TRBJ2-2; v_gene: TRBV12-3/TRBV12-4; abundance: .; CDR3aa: CASRNRGGELFF; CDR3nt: TGTGCCAGCAGAAATAGGGGAGGGGAGCTGTTTTTT
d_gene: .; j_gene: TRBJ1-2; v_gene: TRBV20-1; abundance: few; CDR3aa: CSARDWARTDHFNYGYTF; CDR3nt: TGCAGTGCTAGAGATTGGGCCCGGACAGACCACTTTAACTATGGCTACACCTTC
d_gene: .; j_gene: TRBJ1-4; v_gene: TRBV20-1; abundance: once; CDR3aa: CSARDSAGRGSGGNEKLFF; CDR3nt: TGCAGTGCTAGAGATTCGGCAGGGAGAGGTAGTGGGGGTAATGAAAAACTGTTTTTT
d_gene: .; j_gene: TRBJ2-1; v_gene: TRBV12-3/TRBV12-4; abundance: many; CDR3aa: CASRDPGGYNEQFF; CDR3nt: TGTGCCAGCAGGGACCCCGGGGGATACAATGAGCAGTTCTTC
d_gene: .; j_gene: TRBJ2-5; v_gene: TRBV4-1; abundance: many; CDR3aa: CASSQDGAGRGQQETQYF; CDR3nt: TGCGCCAGCAGCCAAGATGGAGCGGGGAGGGGACAACAAGAGACCCAGTACTTC
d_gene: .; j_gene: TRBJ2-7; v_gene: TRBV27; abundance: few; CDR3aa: CASSRKGGEYF; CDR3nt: TGTGCCAGCAGCCGGAAGGGCGGAGAGTACTTC
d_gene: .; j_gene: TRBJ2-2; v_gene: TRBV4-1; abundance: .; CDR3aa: CASSPPGSTGELFF; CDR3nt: TGCGCCAGCAGCCCCCCAGGGAGCACCGGGGAGCTGTTTTTT
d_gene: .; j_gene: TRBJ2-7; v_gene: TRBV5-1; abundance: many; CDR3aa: CASSLGSGLSSSEQYF; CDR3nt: TGCGCCAGCAGCTTAGGTTCAGGGCTCTCTTCTAGCGAGCAGTACTTC
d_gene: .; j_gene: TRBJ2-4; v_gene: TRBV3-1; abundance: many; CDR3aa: CASSQGKNIQYF; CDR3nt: TGTGCCAGCAGCCAGGGAAAAAACATTCAGTACTTC
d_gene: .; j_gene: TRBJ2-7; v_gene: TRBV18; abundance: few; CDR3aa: CASSPGAGVSYEQYF; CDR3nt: TGTGCCAGCTCCCCGGGGGCGGGGGTCTCCTACGAGCAGTACTTC
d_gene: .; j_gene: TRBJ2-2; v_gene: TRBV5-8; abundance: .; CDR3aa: CASSPIRRQALVTGELFF; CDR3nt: TGTGCCAGCAGCCCTATACGGCGACAGGCCCTCGTAACCGGGGAGCTGTTTTTT
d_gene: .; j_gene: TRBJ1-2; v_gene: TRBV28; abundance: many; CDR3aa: CASGTVVYGYTF; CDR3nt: TGTGCCAGCGGGACGGTGGTCTATGGCTACACCTTC
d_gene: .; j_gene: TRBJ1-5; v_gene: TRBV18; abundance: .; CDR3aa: CASPRTEEAQNQPQHF; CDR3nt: TGTGCCAGCCCCCGGACAGAAGAGGCCCAAAATCAGCCCCAGCATTTT
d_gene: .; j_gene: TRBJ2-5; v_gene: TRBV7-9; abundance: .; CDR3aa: CALEETQYF; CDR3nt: TGTGCCCTCGAGGAGACCCAGTACTTC
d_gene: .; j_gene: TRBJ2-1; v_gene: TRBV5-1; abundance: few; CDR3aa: CASSLAGLTEQFF; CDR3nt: TGCGCCAGCAGCTTGGCCGGACTAACTGAGCAGTTCTTC
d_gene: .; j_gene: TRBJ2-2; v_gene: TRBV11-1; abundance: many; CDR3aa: CASSISVDRELFF; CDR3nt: TGTGCCAGCAGCATAAGCGTTGATCGGGAGCTGTTTTTT
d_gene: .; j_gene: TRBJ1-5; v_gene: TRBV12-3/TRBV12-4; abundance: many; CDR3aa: CASSFGGGQPQHF; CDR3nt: TGTGCCAGCAGCTTTGGGGGTGGTCAGCCCCAGCATTTT
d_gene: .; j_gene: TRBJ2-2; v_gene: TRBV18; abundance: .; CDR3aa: CASSLQVGATGELFF; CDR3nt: TGTGCCAGCTCACTCCAGGTCGGAGCGACCGGGGAGCTGTTTTTT